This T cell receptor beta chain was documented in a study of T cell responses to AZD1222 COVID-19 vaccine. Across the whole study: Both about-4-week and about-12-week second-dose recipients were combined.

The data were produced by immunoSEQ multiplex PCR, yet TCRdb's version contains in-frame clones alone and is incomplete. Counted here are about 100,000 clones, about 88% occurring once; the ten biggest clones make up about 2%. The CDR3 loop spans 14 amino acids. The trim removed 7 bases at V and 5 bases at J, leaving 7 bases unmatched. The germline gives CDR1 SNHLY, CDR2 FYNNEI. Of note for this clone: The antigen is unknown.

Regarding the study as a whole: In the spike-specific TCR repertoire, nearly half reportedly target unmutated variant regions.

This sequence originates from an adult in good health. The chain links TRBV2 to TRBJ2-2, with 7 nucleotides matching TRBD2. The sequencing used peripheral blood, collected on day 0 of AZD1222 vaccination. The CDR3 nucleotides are TGTGCCAGCAAGCGGTTGGGGGGGACCGGGGAGCTGTTTTTT. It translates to CASKRLGGTGELFF.